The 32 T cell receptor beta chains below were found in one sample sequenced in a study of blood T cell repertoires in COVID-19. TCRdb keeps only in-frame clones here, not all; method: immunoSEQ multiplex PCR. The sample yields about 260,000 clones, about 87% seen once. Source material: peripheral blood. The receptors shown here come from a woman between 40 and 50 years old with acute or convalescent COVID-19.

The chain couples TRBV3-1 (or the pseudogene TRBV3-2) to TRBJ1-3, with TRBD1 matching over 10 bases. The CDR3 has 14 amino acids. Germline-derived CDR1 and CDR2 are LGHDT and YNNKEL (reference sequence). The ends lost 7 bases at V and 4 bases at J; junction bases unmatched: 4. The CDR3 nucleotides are TGTGCCAGCATCGAGACAGGGGGCGGAAACACCATATATTTT. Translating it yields CASIETGGGNTIYF.

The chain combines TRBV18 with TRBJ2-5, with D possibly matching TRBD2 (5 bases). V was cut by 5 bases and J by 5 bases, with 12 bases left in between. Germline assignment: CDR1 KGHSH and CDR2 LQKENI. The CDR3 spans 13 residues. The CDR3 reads CASSSTGRETQYF. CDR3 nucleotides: TGTGCCAGCTCATCTACGGGAAGGGAGACCCAGTACTTC. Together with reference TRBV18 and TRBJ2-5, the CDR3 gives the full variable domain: NAGVMQNPRHLVRRRGQEARLRCSPMKGHSHVYWYRQLPEEGLKFMVYLQKENIIDESGMPKERFSAEFPKEGPSILRIQQVVRGDSAAYFCASSSTGRETQYFGPGTRLLVL.

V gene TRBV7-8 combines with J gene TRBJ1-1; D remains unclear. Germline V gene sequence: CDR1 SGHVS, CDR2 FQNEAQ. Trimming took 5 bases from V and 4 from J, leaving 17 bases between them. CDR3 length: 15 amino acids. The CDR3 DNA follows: TGTGCCAGCAGCCACCCCCTGGCGGTTTCCACTGAAGCTTTCTTT. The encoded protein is CASSHPLAVSTEAFF. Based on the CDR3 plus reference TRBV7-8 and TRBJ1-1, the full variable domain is GAGVSQSPRYKVAKRGQDVALRCDPISGHVSLFWYQQALGQGPEFLTYFQNEAQLDKSGLPSDRFFAERPEGSVSTLKIQRTQQEDSAVYLCASSHPLAVSTEAFFGQGTRLTVV.

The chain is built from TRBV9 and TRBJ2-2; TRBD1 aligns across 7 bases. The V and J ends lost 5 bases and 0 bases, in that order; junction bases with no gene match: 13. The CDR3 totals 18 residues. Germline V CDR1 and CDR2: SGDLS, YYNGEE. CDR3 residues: CASREGTTGLTNTGELFF. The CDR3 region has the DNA TGTGCCAGCAGGGAAGGTACGACAGGGCTGACGAACACCGGGGAGCTGTTTTTT.

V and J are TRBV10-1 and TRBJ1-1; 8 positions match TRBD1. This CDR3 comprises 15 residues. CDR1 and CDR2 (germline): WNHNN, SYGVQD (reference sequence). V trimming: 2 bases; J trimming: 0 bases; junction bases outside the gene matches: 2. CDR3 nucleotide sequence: TGCGCCAGCAGTGAGCGGACAGGGATGAACACTGAAGCTTTCTTT. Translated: CASSERTGMNTEAFF.

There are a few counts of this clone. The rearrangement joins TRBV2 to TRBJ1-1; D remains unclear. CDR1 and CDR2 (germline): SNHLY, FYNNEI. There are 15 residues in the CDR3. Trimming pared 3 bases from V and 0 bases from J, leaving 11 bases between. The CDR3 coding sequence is TGTGCCAGCAGTGAGGGAGGGAACATGAACACTGAAGCTTTCTTT. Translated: CASSEGGNMNTEAFF.

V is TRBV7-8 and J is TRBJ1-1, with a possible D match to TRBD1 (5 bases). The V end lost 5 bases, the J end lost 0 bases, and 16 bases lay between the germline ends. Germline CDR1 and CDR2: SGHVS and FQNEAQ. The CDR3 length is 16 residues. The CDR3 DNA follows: TGTGCCAGCAGCCCCCCAGCAGGGCGCTTGAACACTGAAGCTTTCTTT. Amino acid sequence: CASSPPAGRLNTEAFF.

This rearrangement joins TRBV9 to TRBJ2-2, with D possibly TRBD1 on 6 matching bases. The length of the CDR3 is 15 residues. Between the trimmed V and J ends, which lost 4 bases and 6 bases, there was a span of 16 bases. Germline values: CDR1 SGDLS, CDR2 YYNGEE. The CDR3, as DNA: TGTGCCAGCAGCTCTCGGACAGCAGGGCCCGGGGAGCTGTTTTTT. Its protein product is CASSSRTAGPGELFF.

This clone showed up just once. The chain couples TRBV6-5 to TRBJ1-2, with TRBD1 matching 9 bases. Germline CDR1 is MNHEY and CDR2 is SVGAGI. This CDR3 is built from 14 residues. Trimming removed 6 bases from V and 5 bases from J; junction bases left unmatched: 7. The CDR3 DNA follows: TGTGCCAGCAGGCGTACCGGGACAGGGTATGGCTACACCTTC. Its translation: CASRRTGTGYGYTF.

The CDR3 sequence is CASSQPSSPQGAADEQFF. Here the CDR3 DNA reads TGTGCCAGCAGCCAACCTAGCTCTCCGCAGGGGGCGGCCGATGAGCAGTTCTTC. J is TRBJ2-1 and V is TRBV3-1 (or the pseudogene TRBV3-2); 8 positions match TRBD1. CDR1 and CDR2 from the germline V gene are LGHDT and YNNKEL (reference sequence). The CDR3 has 18 amino acids. The V and J ends lost 2 bases and 8 bases, in that order; junction bases with no gene match: 17.

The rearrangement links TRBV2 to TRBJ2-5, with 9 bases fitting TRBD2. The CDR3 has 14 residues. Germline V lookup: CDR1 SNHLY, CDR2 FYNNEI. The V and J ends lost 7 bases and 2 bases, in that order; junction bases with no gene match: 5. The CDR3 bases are TGTGCCAGCACCTTTAGCGGGGGTCAAGAGACCCAGTACTTC. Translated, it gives CASTFSGGQETQYF.

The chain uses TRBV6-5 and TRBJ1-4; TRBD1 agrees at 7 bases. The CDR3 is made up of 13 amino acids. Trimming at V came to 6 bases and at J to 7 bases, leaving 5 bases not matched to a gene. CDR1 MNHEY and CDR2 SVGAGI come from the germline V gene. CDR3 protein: CASRGQLTEKLFF. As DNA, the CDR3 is TGTGCCAGCAGGGGACAGCTGACTGAAAAACTGTTTTTT.

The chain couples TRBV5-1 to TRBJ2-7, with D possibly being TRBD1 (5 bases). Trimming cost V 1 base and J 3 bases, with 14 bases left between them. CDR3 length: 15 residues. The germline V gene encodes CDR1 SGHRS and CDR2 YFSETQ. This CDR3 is CASSLTGSGIYEQYV. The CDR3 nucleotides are TGCGCCAGCAGCTTGACAGGTAGTGGGATCTACGAGCAGTACGTC.

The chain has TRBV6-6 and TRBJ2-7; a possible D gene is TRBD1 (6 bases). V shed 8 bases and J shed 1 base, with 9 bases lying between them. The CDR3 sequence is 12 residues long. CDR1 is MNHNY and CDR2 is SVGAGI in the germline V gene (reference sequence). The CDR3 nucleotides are TGTGCCAGCCGCAGGGGTTCCTACGAGCAGTACGTC. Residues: CASRRGSYEQYV.

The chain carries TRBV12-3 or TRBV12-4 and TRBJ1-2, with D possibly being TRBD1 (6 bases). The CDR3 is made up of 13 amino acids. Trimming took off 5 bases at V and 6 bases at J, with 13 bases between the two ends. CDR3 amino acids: CASSTTGFDGYTF. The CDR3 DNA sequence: TGTGCCAGCAGTACCACAGGGTTCGATGGCTACACCTTC.

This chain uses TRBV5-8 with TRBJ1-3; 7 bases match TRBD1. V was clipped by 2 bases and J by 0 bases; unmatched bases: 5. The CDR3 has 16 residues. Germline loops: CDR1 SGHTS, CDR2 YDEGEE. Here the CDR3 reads CASSLGTAVSGNTIYF. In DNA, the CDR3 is TGTGCCAGCAGCTTAGGGACAGCGGTCTCTGGAAACACCATATATTTT.

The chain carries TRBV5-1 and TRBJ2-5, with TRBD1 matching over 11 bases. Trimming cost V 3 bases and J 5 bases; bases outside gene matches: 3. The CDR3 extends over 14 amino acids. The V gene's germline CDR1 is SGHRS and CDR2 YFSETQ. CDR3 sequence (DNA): TGCGCCAGCAGCTCGGGACAGGGGGACGAGACCCAGTACTTC. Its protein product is CASSSGQGDETQYF.

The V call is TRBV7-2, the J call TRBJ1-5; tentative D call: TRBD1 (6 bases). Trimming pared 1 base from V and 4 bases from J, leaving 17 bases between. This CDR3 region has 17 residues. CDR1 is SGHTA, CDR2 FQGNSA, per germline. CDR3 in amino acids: CASSLVGREGGNQPQHF. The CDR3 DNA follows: TGTGCCAGCAGCTTAGTCGGTCGAGAGGGGGGGAATCAGCCCCAGCATTTT.

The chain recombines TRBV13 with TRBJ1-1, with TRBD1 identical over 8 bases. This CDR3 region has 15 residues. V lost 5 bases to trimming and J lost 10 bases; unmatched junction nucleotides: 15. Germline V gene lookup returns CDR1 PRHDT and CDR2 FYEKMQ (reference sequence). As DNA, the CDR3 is TGTGCCAGCAGCCTCCCATCACAGGGGGAGGGCAGAGCTTTCTTT. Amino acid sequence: CASSLPSQGEGRAFF.

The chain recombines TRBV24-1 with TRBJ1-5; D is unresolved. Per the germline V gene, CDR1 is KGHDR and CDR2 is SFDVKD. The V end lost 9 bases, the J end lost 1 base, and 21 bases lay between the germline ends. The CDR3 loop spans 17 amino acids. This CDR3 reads CATGSGGMKESNQPQHF. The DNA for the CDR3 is TGTGCCACCGGGTCGGGAGGGATGAAGGAAAGCAATCAGCCCCAGCATTTT.

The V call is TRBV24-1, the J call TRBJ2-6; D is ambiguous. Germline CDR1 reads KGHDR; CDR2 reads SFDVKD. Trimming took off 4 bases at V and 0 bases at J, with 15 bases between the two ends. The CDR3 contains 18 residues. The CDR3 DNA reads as TGTGCCACCAGTGACACGACAACTTCGATCTCTGGGGCCAACGTCCTGACTTTC. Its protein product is CATSDTTTSISGANVLTF.

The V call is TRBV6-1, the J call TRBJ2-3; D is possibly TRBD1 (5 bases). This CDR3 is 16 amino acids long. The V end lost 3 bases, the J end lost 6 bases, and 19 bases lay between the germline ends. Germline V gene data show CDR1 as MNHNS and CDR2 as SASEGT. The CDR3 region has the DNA TGTGCCAGCAGTGATAGCCCCAGGGTGGGTAGGGATACGCAGTATTTT. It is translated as CASSDSPRVGRDTQYF.

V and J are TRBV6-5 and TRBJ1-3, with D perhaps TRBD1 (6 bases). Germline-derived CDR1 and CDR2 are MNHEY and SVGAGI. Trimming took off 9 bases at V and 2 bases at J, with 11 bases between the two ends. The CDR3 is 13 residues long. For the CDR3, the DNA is TGTGCCAGTCTGTACAGGGCTGGAAACACCATATATTTT. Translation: CASLYRAGNTIYF.

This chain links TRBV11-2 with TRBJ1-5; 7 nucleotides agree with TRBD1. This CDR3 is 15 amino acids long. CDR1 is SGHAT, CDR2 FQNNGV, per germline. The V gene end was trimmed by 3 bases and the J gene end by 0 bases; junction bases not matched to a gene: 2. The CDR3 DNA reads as TGTGCCAGCAGCTTCGGACAGGATAGCAATCAGCCCCAGCATTTT. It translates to CASSFGQDSNQPQHF.

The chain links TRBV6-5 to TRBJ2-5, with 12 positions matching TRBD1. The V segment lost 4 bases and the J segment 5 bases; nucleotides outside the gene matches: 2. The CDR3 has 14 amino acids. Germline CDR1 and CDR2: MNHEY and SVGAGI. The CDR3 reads CASSWDRGRETQYF. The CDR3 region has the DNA TGTGCCAGCAGTTGGGACAGGGGGCGGGAGACCCAGTACTTC.

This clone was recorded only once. The CDR3 reads CAISTTTGGGQPQHF. CDR3 DNA sequence: TGTGCCATCAGCACAACGACAGGGGGCGGTCAGCCCCAGCATTTT. J is TRBJ1-5 and V is TRBV10-3, with TRBD1 matching 10 bases. Looked up from germline, CDR1 is ENHRY and CDR2 is SYGVKD. Trimming took 6 bases from V and 6 from J; bases not matched to a gene: 8. The CDR3 is 15 amino acids.

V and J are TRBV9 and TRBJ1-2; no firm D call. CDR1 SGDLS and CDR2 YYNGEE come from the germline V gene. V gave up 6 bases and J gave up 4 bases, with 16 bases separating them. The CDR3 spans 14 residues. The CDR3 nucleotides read TGTGCCAGCACTCCCGGGATAGGAATCTATGGCTACACCTTC. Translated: CASTPGIGIYGYTF.

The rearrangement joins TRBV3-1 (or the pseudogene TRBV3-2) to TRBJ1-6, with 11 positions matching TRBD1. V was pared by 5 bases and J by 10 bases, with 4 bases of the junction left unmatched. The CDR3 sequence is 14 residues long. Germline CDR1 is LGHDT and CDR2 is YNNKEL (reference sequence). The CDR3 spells CASSSRTGGSPLHF. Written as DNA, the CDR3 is TGTGCCAGCAGCTCTCGGACAGGGGGCTCACCCCTCCACTTT.

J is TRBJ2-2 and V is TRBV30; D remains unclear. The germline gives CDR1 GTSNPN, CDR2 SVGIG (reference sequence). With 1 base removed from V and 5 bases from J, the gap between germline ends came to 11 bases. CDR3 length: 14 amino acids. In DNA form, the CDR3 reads TGTGCCTGGAGTGGGAGCGATGTAACCGGGGAGCTGTTTTTT. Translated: CAWSGSDVTGELFF.

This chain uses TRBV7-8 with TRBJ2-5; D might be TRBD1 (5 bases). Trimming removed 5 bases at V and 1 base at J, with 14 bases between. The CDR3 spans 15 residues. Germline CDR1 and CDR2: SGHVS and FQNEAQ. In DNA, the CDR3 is TGTGCCAGCAGCCCCCAGCAGGGAACCCAAGAGACCCAGTACTTC. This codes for CASSPQQGTQETQYF. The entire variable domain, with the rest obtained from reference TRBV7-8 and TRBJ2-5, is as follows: GAGVSQSPRYKVAKRGQDVALRCDPISGHVSLFWYQQALGQGPEFLTYFQNEAQLDKSGLPSDRFFAERPEGSVSTLKIQRTQQEDSAVYLCASSPQQGTQETQYFGPGTRLLVL.

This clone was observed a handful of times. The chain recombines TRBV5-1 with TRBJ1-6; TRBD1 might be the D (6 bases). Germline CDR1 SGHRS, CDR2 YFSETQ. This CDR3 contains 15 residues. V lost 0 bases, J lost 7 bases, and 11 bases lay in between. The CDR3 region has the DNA TGCGCCAGCAGCTTGGACAGGGTGACCAATTCACCCCTCCACTTT. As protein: CASSLDRVTNSPLHF.

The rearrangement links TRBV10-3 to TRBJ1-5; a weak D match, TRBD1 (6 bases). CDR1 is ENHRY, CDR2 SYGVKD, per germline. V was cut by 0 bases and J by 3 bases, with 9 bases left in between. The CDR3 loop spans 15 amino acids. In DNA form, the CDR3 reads TGTGCCATCAGTGAGTCCGGGACACTCAATCAGCCCCAGCATTTT. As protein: CAISESGTLNQPQHF.